A single sample is the source of the 31 T cell receptor beta chains below, sequenced in a study of blood T cell repertoires in COVID-19. Method: immunoSEQ multiplex PCR; TCRdb's copy keeps in-frame clones and lacks some. Altogether about 360,000 clones are present, around 90% being singletons, with the ten largest covering about 3%. The specimen was peripheral blood. These receptors all come from a human donor in a cohort sampled during active COVID-19.

In this sample, this clone turned up many times. CDR3 nucleotide sequence: TGTGCCTGGAGTCCCTGGACAGGGTTGTATGGCTACACCTTC. Its translation: CAWSPWTGLYGYTF. V is TRBV30 and J is TRBJ1-2; 8 bases are a match to TRBD1. Germline CDR1 GTSNPN, CDR2 SVGIG (reference sequence). V was pared by 2 bases and J by 5 bases, with 7 bases of the junction left unmatched. The CDR3 runs 14 residues.

The rearrangement links TRBV6-2 or TRBV6-3 to TRBJ2-7; no reliable D call. The CDR3 runs 15 residues. Germline CDR1 and CDR2: MNHEY and SVGEGT. V was cut by 1 base and J by 1 base, with 11 bases left in between. The CDR3 loop is CASSYFGGGSYEQYF. The CDR3 DNA sequence: TGTGCCAGCAGTTACTTCGGCGGCGGATCCTACGAGCAGTACTTC.

The genes are TRBV3-1 (or the pseudogene TRBV3-2) and TRBJ1-4; D is undetermined. Germline V gene lookup returns CDR1 LGHDT and CDR2 YNNKEL (reference sequence). The CDR3 contains 15 residues. Trimming cost V 7 bases and J 7 bases, with 19 bases left between them. The CDR3 region has the DNA TGTGCCAGCAACACAAGGGAGGGATCGGCTGAAAAACTGTTTTTT. Its translation is CASNTREGSAEKLFF.

The chain links TRBV4-1 to TRBJ2-5; possibly TRBD2 for D (6 bases). Between the trimmed V and J ends, which lost 4 bases and 4 bases, there was a span of 10 bases. Per germline, CDR1 MGHRA and CDR2 YSYEKL. The CDR3 extends over 13 amino acids. Written as DNA, the CDR3 is TGCGCCAGCAGCCCGCGGGGCGGAGAGACCCAGTACTTC. Amino acid sequence: CASSPRGGETQYF.

This rearrangement joins TRBV6-5 to TRBJ1-6, with unresolved D. Germline loops: CDR1 MNHEY, CDR2 SVGAGI. This CDR3 region has 12 residues. V was trimmed by 8 bases and J by 7 bases, leaving 9 bases between them. The CDR3 sequence is CASCRLNSPLHF. In DNA, the CDR3 is TGTGCCAGCTGCAGGTTGAATTCACCCCTCCACTTT.

This chain uses TRBV5-6 with TRBJ1-6, with D perhaps matching TRBD1 (6 bases). This CDR3 is 14 amino acids long. CDR1 and CDR2 from the germline V gene are SGHDT and YYEEEE. The V end was cut by 4 bases, the J end by 10 bases, with 15 bases between. CDR3 bases: TGTGCCAGCAGCGTATGGGACATTCCGTCACCCCTCCACTTT. As protein: CASSVWDIPSPLHF. The full variable domain, rest sourced from reference TRBV5-6 and TRBJ1-6, is DAGVTQSPTHLIKTRGQQVTLRCSPKSGHDTVSWYQQALGQGPQFIFQYYEEEERQRGNFPDRFSGHQFPNYSSELNVNALLLGDSALYLCASSVWDIPSPLHFGNGTRLTVT.

The V and J genes are TRBV19 and TRBJ2-7; 7 nucleotides agree with TRBD2. Unmatched junction bases numbered 9, after V lost 4 bases and J lost 6 bases. The germline gives CDR1 LNHDA, CDR2 SQIVND (reference sequence). The CDR3 is 14 residues long. The CDR3 is CASSKGSGVGEQYF. The CDR3 nucleotides are TGTGCCAGTAGTAAAGGGAGCGGGGTCGGCGAGCAGTACTTC.

The chain uses TRBV29-1 and TRBJ2-3; TRBD1 agrees at 10 bases. The J segment lost 2 bases and the V segment lost 6 bases, leaving 2 bases of the junction unmatched. In germline, CDR1 is SQVTM, CDR2 ANQGSEA. The CDR3 is 13 residues long. The CDR3 sequence is CSVGTGDTDTQYF. The CDR3 DNA is TGCAGCGTCGGGACAGGGGACACAGATACGCAGTATTTT.

The table lists this clone with a few counts. The V call is TRBV30, the J call TRBJ1-1; 8 bases are a match to TRBD1. Germline loops: CDR1 GTSNPN, CDR2 SVGIG (reference sequence). The junction had 5 bases not matched to a gene; V was cut back by 3 bases and J by 5 bases. The length of the CDR3 is 13 residues. The CDR3 here is CAWSADRATEAFF. The CDR3 nucleotides read TGTGCCTGGAGCGCGGACAGGGCGACTGAAGCTTTCTTT. The whole variable domain, remainder taken from reference TRBV30 and TRBJ1-1, is SQTIHQWPATLVQPVGSPLSLECTVEGTSNPNLYWYRQAAGRGLQLLFYSVGIGQISSEVPQNLSASRPQDRQFILSSKKLLLSDSGFYLCAWSADRATEAFFGQGTRLTVV.

V is TRBV6-5 and J is TRBJ1-2; D is unclear. V gave up 6 bases and J gave up 3 bases, with 11 bases separating them. CDR3 length equals 13 residues. Germline values: CDR1 MNHEY, CDR2 SVGAGI. CDR3 in amino acids: CASSHGWDYGYTF. CDR3 nucleotides: TGTGCCAGCAGCCACGGGTGGGACTATGGCTACACCTTC.

J is TRBJ1-2 and V is TRBV6-2 or TRBV6-3; D is perhaps TRBD1 (6 bases). The CDR3 consists of 13 residues. V was pared by 5 bases and J by 4 bases, with 11 bases between. CDR1 and CDR2 from the germline V gene are MNHEY and SVGEGT. Here the CDR3 reads CASSVGGAYGYTF. The CDR3, as DNA: TGTGCCAGCAGTGTCGGGGGGGCCTATGGCTACACCTTC.

This sequence joins TRBV5-8 and TRBJ2-7; tentative D call: TRBD2 (5 bases). This CDR3 is 14 amino acids long. Trimming stripped 4 bases from V and 3 bases from J, with 14 bases between. Germline CDR1 and CDR2: SGHTS and YDEGEE. The CDR3 coding sequence is TGTGCCAGCAGCGCCCTACGAGGGAACTACGAGCAGTACTTC. Residues: CASSALRGNYEQYF.

The CDR3 loop reads CASSIALAESTDTQYF. The CDR3 nucleotides read TGTGCCAGTAGTATAGCGCTAGCGGAAAGCACAGATACGCAGTATTTT. This chain joins TRBV19 and TRBJ2-3, with TRBD2 matching over 7 bases. CDR3 length: 16 amino acids. Losses at the gene ends were 1 base for V and 0 bases for J; bases not matched to a gene: 4. Germline V gene sequence: CDR1 LNHDA, CDR2 SQIVND (reference sequence).

The J gene is TRBJ2-3, the V gene TRBV5-1, with TRBD2 as a possible D gene (5 bases). CDR1 and CDR2 from the germline V gene are SGHRS and YFSETQ. V lost 0 bases and J 4 bases, leaving 12 bases between the germline ends. CDR3 size: 15 residues. In DNA, the CDR3 is TGCGCCAGCAGCTTGGATACGGGGTCCGCAGATACGCAGTATTTT. Its translation is CASSLDTGSADTQYF.

A single count supports this clone. V usage is TRBV2 and J usage is TRBJ1-5, with 8 bases lining up with TRBD1. Trimming took 1 base from V and 7 from J; bases not matched to a gene: 3. This CDR3 has 14 amino acids. The germline V gene encodes CDR1 SNHLY and CDR2 FYNNEI. The CDR3: CASSEGTGSQPQHF. CDR3 bases: TGTGCCAGCAGTGAAGGGACAGGGTCCCAGCCCCAGCATTTT. The whole variable domain, remainder taken from reference TRBV2 and TRBJ1-5, is EPEVTQTPSHQVTQMGQEVILRCVPISNHLYFYWYRQILGQKVEFLVSFYNNEISEKSEIFDDQFSVERPDGSNFTLKIRSTKLEDSAMYFCASSEGTGSQPQHFGDGTRLSIL.

V and J are TRBV5-4 and TRBJ2-7; perhaps TRBD2 as D (7 bases). Germline V CDR1 and CDR2: SGHNT, YYREEE (reference sequence). The CDR3 consists of 13 residues. Deletions cut 4 bases from V and 3 bases from J, with 11 bases between. The CDR3 protein is CASSAGAVYEQYF. CDR3 DNA: TGTGCCAGCAGCGCGGGGGCGGTCTACGAGCAGTACTTC.

On this clone itself: The junction and the germline gene differ at one end; a read error may be behind it. The V and J genes are TRBV7-7 and TRBJ2-7; D is possibly TRBD1 (6 bases). Per germline, CDR1 SSHAT and CDR2 FNYEAQ (reference sequence). The CDR3 contains 16 residues. CDR3 protein: CASSLVIQGSSYEQYF. CDR3 DNA: TGTGCTAGCAGCTTAGTGATCCAGGGGAGCTCCTACGAGCAGTACTTC.

This chain uses TRBV7-9 with TRBJ1-4; the D gene is possibly TRBD1 (5 bases). Germline CDR1 reads SEHNR; CDR2 reads FQNEAQ (reference sequence). The germline V and J ends were trimmed by 4 bases and 7 bases, with 13 bases remaining between them. This CDR3 has 14 amino acids. This CDR3 reads CASSSTTESEKLFF. The CDR3 coding sequence is TGTGCCAGCAGCTCCACGACAGAGTCTGAAAAACTGTTTTTT.

The gene calls are TRBV27 and TRBJ2-1; 14 bases are a match to TRBD2. The CDR3 contains 16 residues. Trimming removed 4 bases from V and 7 bases from J; junction bases left unmatched: 6. Germline V gene sequence: CDR1 MNHEY, CDR2 SMNVEV (reference sequence). The CDR3 sequence: CASSYMTSGGANEQFF. The DNA of the CDR3 is TGTGCCAGCAGTTACATGACTAGCGGGGGGGCAAATGAGCAGTTCTTC.

This clone was observed a handful of times. V gene TRBV6-5 combines with J gene TRBJ1-4; 7 bases are a match to TRBD1. The germline V gene encodes CDR1 MNHEY and CDR2 SVGAGI. V dropped 6 bases and J dropped 4; count of bases not matched to a gene: 2. The CDR3 covers 13 residues. CDR3: CASRTGINEKLFF. In nucleotides, the CDR3 is TGTGCCAGCAGGACAGGGATTAATGAAAAACTGTTTTTT.

V gene TRBV3-1 (or the pseudogene TRBV3-2) combines with J gene TRBJ2-7; 12 bases match TRBD2. The CDR3 runs 15 residues. Germline CDR1 LGHDT, CDR2 YNNKEL (reference sequence). Trimming removed 5 bases from V and 4 bases from J; junction bases left unmatched: 6. CDR3 sequence reads: CASSSPGLAGYEQYF. CDR3 nucleotides: TGTGCCAGCAGCTCACCGGGACTAGCGGGTTACGAGCAGTACTTC.

The genes are TRBV19 and TRBJ2-3; the D is unclear. V lost 3 bases and J lost 4, with 14 bases in between. The CDR3 is made up of 15 amino acids. The germline gives CDR1 LNHDA, CDR2 SQIVND (reference sequence). CDR3 DNA sequence: TGTGCCAGTAGTATTAGGTCGCTAGGCGCAGATACGCAGTATTTT. Translation: CASSIRSLGADTQYF.

As DNA, the CDR3 is TGCGCCAGCAGCCAACAGACAGGGGGAAGATCTGAAGCTTTCTTT. Protein: CASSQQTGGRSEAFF. V and J are TRBV4-1 and TRBJ1-1, with 9 bases that match TRBD1. The CDR3 covers 15 residues. CDR1 is MGHRA and CDR2 is YSYEKL in the germline V gene. Unmatched junction bases numbered 7, after V lost 2 bases and J lost 6 bases.

CDR3 sequence: CASRRLGAGRSFVEQFF. For the CDR3, the DNA is TGTGCCAGCAGGAGATTGGGGGCGGGCCGGAGCTTTGTTGAGCAGTTCTTC. The chain employs TRBV5-4 and TRBJ2-1; tentatively, D is TRBD1 (6 bases). The CDR3 totals 17 residues. V was clipped by 5 bases and J by 9 bases, with 27 bases between them. Germline V gene data show CDR1 as SGHNT and CDR2 as YYREEE (reference sequence).

V is TRBV5-1 and J is TRBJ2-7, with 10 bases lining up with TRBD2. CDR3 length: 15 residues. Germline trimming cut 0 bases from V and 5 bases from J; bases unmatched to any gene: 5. The V gene's germline CDR1 is SGHRS and CDR2 YFSETQ. CDR3 nucleotide sequence: TGCGCCAGCAGCTTGGAGGGACTAGCGAGGAACGAGCAGTACTTC. The encoded protein is CASSLEGLARNEQYF.

The rearrangement uses TRBV2 and TRBJ2-3, with 7 bases lining up with TRBD1. The length of the CDR3 is 17 residues. Germline CDR1 SNHLY, CDR2 FYNNEI. Germline trimming cut 6 bases from V and 3 bases from J; bases unmatched to any gene: 15. CDR3 sequence: CASRSGRGRGKTDTQYF. CDR3 sequence (DNA): TGTGCCAGCAGAAGCGGAAGGGGCAGGGGGAAGACAGATACGCAGTATTTT.

The chain couples TRBV5-1 to TRBJ2-3, with a weak D call TRBD2 (5 bases). The CDR3 is 15 residues long. Trimming removed 7 bases at V and 3 bases at J, with 18 bases between. The germline V gene has CDR1 SGHRS and CDR2 YFSETQ. CDR3 amino acids: CASGRASRRTDTQYF. In DNA, the CDR3 is TGCGCCAGCGGGCGGGCTAGTAGGAGAACAGATACGCAGTATTTT.

CDR3 protein: CASSQQPGAGEQYF. For the CDR3, the DNA is TGTGCCAGCAGCCAGCAGCCGGGAGCGGGAGAGCAGTACTTC. The J gene is TRBJ2-7, the V gene TRBV3-1 (or the pseudogene TRBV3-2); 7 bases align to TRBD2. There are 14 residues in the CDR3. V lost 3 bases, J lost 7 bases, and 9 bases stayed unmatched. CDR1 is LGHDT and CDR2 is YNNKEL in the germline V gene (reference sequence).

This chain uses TRBV30 with TRBJ2-5; TRBD1 matches 7 bases. V shed 6 bases, J shed 4 bases, and the junction held 5 bases outside the gene matches. Germline CDR1 reads GTSNPN; CDR2 reads SVGIG (reference sequence). This CDR3 has 12 residues. The CDR3 sequence: CACHRGRETQYF. As DNA, the CDR3 is TGTGCCTGCCATAGGGGGCGAGAGACCCAGTACTTC.

V and J are TRBV7-9 and TRBJ1-5; D is ambiguous. Germline V CDR1 and CDR2: SEHNR, FQNEAQ (reference sequence). Trimming took 5 bases from V and 1 from J, leaving 9 bases between them. The CDR3 is 14 residues long. CDR3 protein: CASSPVESNQPQHF. DNA for the CDR3: TGTGCCAGCAGCCCGGTAGAAAGCAATCAGCCCCAGCATTTT.

The sample holds many counts of this clone. The DNA of the CDR3 is TGTGCCAGCAGTTTCCGTAATCAGCCCCAGCATTTT. It yields the protein CASSFRNQPQHF. V usage is TRBV12-3 or TRBV12-4 and J usage is TRBJ1-5; D gene uncertain. Trimming cost V 3 bases and J 4 bases, with 4 bases left between them. This CDR3 contains 12 residues.